This T cell receptor beta chain came from a study of T cell clonality in common variable immunodeficiency. Germline V CDR1 and CDR2: GTSNPN, SVGIG (reference sequence). The CDR3 totals 14 residues. Trimming pared 5 bases from V and 5 bases from J, leaving 18 bases between. Whole-study findings and limits: Fewer deletions and N-nucleotide insertions were reportedly seen in common variable immunodeficiency TCR beta sequences.

This clone was detected ten times or more. Its antigen is undetermined. The CDR3 end is not reached by the read, which stops 3 residues before it; the germline J gene fills it in. Assay used: immunoSEQ multiplex PCR; TCRdb lists only in-frame clones, some missing. Sampling found roughly 17,000 clones, none seen once. The chain has TRBV30 and TRBJ2-5; maybe TRBD2 (7 bases). Sequencing used peripheral blood mononuclear cells. This clonotype was sampled from a human donor with common variable immunodeficiency. The DNA read from the CDR3 is TGTGCCTGGGCTACCCTTGGGGGGGCGGAGACC. Translating it yields CAWATLGGAET. The entire CDR3 is CAWATLGGAETQYF.